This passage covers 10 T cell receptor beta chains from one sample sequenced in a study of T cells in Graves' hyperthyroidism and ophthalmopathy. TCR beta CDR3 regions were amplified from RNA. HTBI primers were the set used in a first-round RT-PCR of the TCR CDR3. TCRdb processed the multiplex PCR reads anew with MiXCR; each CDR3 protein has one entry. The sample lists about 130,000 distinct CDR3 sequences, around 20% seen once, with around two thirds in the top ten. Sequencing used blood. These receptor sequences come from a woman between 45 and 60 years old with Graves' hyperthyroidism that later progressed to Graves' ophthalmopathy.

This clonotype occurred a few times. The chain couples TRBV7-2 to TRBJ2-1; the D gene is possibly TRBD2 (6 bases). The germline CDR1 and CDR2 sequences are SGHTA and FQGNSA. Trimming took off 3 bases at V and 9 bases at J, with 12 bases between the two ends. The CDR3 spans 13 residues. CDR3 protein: CASSFRGSGEQFF. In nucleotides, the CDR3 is TGTGCCAGCAGCTTTCGGGGGAGCGGTGAGCAGTTCTTC.

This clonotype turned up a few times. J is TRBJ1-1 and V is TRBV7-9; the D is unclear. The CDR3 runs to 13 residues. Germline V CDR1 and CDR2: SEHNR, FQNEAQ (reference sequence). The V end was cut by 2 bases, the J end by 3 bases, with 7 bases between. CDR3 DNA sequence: TGTGCCAGCAGCTTACTGTCGGACACTGAAGCTTTCTTT. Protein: CASSLLSDTEAFF.

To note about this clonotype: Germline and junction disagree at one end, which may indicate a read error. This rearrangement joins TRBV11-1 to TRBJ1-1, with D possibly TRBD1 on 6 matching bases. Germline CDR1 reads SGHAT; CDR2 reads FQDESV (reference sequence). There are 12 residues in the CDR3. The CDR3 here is CASRPGGTEALF. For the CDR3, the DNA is TGTGCCAGCAGACCTGGGGGCACTGAAGCTCTCTTT.

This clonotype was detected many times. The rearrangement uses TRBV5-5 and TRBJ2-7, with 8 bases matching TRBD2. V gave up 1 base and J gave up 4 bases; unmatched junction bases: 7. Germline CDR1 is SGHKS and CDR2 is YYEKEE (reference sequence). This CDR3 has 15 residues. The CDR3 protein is CASSLMASGFYEQYF. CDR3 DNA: TGTGCCAGCAGCTTGATGGCTAGCGGGTTTTACGAGCAGTACTTC.

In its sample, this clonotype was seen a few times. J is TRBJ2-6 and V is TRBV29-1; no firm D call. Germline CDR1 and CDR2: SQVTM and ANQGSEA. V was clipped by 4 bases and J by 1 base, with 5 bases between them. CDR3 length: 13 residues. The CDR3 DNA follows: TGCAGCGTTGCGGTATCTGGGGCCAACGTCCTGACTTTC. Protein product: CSVAVSGANVLTF.

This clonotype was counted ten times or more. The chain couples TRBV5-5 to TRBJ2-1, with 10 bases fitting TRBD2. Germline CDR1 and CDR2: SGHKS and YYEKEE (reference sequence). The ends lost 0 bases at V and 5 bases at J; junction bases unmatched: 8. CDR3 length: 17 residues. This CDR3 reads CASSLAASGSLDNEQFF. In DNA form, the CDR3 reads TGTGCCAGCAGCTTGGCTGCTAGCGGGAGTCTAGACAATGAGCAGTTCTTC.

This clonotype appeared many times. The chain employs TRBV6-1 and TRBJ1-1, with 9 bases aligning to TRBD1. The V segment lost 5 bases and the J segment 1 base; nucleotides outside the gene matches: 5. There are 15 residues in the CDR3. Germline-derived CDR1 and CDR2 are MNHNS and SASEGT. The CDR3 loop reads CASSFTGGTNTEAFF. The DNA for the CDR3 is TGTGCCAGCAGTTTCACAGGGGGCACGAACACTGAAGCTTTCTTT.

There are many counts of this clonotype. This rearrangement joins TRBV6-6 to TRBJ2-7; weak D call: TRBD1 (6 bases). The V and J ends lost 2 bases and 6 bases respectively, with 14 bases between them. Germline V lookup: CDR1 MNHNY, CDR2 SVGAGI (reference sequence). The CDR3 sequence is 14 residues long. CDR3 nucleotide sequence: TGTGCCAGCAGTTACAACCTAGAACAGGGCGAGCAGTACTTC. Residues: CASSYNLEQGEQYF.

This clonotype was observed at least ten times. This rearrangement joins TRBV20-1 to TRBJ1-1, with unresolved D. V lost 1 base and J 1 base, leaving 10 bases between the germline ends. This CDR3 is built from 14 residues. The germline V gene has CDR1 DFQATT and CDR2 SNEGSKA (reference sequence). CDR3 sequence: CSARAEGQNTEAFF. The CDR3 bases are TGCAGTGCTAGAGCCGAGGGCCAGAACACTGAAGCTTTCTTT.

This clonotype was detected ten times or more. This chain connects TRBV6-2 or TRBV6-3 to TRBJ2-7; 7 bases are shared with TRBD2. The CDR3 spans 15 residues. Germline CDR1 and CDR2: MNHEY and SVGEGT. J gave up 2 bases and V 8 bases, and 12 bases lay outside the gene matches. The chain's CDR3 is CASRQLPTSPYEQYF. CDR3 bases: TGTGCCAGCCGACAGTTACCGACTAGCCCCTACGAGCAGTACTTC.